A selection of T cell receptor beta chains follows, all from one sample in a study of T-cell reconstitution after alpha-beta-depleted transplantation in children. Each CDR3 protein gets one entry after TCRdb re-called the PCR reads with MiXCR. The sample carries about 70,000 distinct CDR3 sequences, 11% recorded once. This sample comprised PBMCs, obtained before TCRalphabeta/CD19-depleted stem cell transplant. These TCRs come from a boy between 5 and 17 years old with acute myeloid leukemia, due to receive a stem cell transplant. CDR3s include the opening cysteine and the closing phenylalanine or tryptophan. Fields, in order: J gene, V gene, CDR3 protein.

TRBJ1-2	TRBV5-6	CASSLDGTTRANYGYTF
TRBJ1-2	TRBV12-3/TRBV12-4	CASSTDRVNYGYTF
TRBJ1-1	TRBV5-1	CASSRDLYDGTEAFF
TRBJ2-3	TRBV28	CASSLWTLAGGPDTQYF
TRBJ1-2	TRBV4-2	CASSQDRHYGYTF
TRBJ1-2	TRBV7-2	CASSLDGRYGYTF
TRBJ1-2	TRBV7-8	CASSSAGDRVGGYTF
TRBJ2-1	TRBV7-8	CASSASGVNYNEQFF
TRBJ2-5	TRBV20-1	CSASIETQYF
TRBJ1-2	TRBV20-1	CSARGGRGEFSSGYTF
TRBJ1-5	TRBV28	CASSLSGASNQPQHF
TRBJ1-1	TRBV5-1	CASSLAPSNTEAFF
TRBJ2-5	TRBV20-1	CSAPDSGVYQETQYF
TRBJ2-3	TRBV4-3	CASSQGAPGLAEADTQYF
TRBJ2-7	TRBV6-5	CASSYPRGMYYEQYF
TRBJ1-2	TRBV29-1	CSVLQVGPAYGYTF
TRBJ1-1	TRBV12-3/TRBV12-4	CASSPLRQGPRTEAFF
TRBJ1-2	TRBV20-1	CSASWSRLLPNYGYTF
TRBJ2-3	TRBV7-2	CASSPLVDTQYF
TRBJ2-4	TRBV4-3	CASSQEGTSGRANIQYF
TRBJ2-7	TRBV18	CASSPRTGKYEQYF
TRBJ2-1	TRBV29-1	CSGQGEQFF
TRBJ2-5	TRBV7-9	CASSLGSRGSAETQYF
TRBJ2-1	TRBV6-2/TRBV6-3	CASSYQRPSSYNEQFF
TRBJ1-2	TRBV27	CASSFQGGGSHGYTF
TRBJ1-2	TRBV12-3/TRBV12-4	CASSLAGPGYTF
TRBJ1-2	TRBV24-1	CATSDLPRGRDGYTF
TRBJ2-7	TRBV6-5	CASSYSGRGPYEQYF
TRBJ2-1	TRBV9	CASGGQTLAGAEQFF
TRBJ1-5	TRBV5-6	CASSGTGTINQPQHF
TRBJ2-2	TRBV15	CATSRDKAGELFF
TRBJ2-3	TRBV12-3/TRBV12-4	CASSLFRGRTDTQYF
TRBJ1-3	TRBV5-1	CASSLDRRSEAGNTIYF
TRBJ2-2	TRBV11-2	CASSLGASNTGELFF
TRBJ2-1	TRBV4-1	CASSQDAAGGLLSEQFF
TRBJ1-2	TRBV25-1	CASSPGQGGGYTF
TRBJ2-7	TRBV20-1	CSASDPHRDRTYEQYF
TRBJ1-5	TRBV20-1	CSANHQGASNQPQHF
TRBJ2-5	TRBV5-1	CASSSTGIQETQYF
TRBJ2-5	TRBV9	CASSVGLGAETQYF
TRBJ2-3	TRBV5-1	CASSSPGTSGGSTDTQYF
TRBJ2-1	TRBV20-1	CSGPPHGEQFF
TRBJ2-3	TRBV5-1	CASSLRLWDRAADTQYF
TRBJ1-5	TRBV4-2	CAIGPGHGGNQPQHF
TRBJ2-3	TRBV24-1	CATSVSDTQYF
TRBJ2-2	TRBV19	CASSISLLTGELFF
TRBJ2-1	TRBV20-1	CSARASRGVINEQFF
TRBJ2-1	TRBV12-3/TRBV12-4	CASSFLINEQFF
TRBJ2-4	TRBV7-9	CASTLSDIENIQYF
TRBJ1-6	TRBV6-5	CASSYEAAYNSPLHF
TRBJ2-5	TRBV5-1	CASSYSGVYQETQYF
TRBJ2-2	TRBV5-1	CASSLEYTGELFF
TRBJ2-5	TRBV29-1	CSVDLTGSQETQYF